This TCR beta chain was documented in a study of vaccination and CD4 T cells after COVID-19. About the research overall: Control cultures were given a CEFX pool, an HIV-1 Nef pool, or no peptide.

Turning to this clonotype: Its antigen remains unknown.

Treatment of the sample: approximately nine-day PBMC culture with coronavirus spike peptide pools or control peptides (ViraFEST assay). During the years 2011-2018, before the COVID-19 pandemic, the unexposed donor's CD4+ T cells were collected. In the ViraFEST assay, peptide-pool expansion preceded TCR sequencing of expanded clonotypes. Sequence data for DNA of cultured CD4+ T cells were generated by the Oncomine TCR Beta short-read assay. Genomic DNA was taken out of cultured CD4+ T cells by extraction. MiXCR, run by TCRdb on the PCR reads, gives a single entry per CDR3 protein. The sample has thousands of distinct CDR3 sequences; about 32% are singletons. The CDR3 runs to 12 residues. Deletions cut 6 bases from V and 7 bases from J, with 10 bases between.

This TCR was sampled from a human donor in good health. The rearrangement joins TRBV12-3 or TRBV12-4 to TRBJ2-1, with D unresolved. Sequencing was carried out using CD4+ T cells from blood, cultured in vitro. CDR3 in DNA: TGTGCCAGCAGCCCGTTGGGGAATGAGCAGTTCTTC. This sequence encodes CASSPLGNEQFF.